This TCR beta chain was profiled in a study of cytomegalovirus exposure and HLA in healthy donors. Sequenced by immunoSEQ multiplex PCR; TCRdb stores in-frame clones only, minus some. The profile shows 150,000 to 200,000 clones, nearly 90% of them singletons. The table lists this clone with a count of one. Germline loops: CDR1 SGHRS, CDR2 YFSETQ. The CDR3 is 17 amino acids. V lost 1 base, J lost 1 base, and 8 bases stayed unmatched. The sequence was obtained from a man aged 18 to 29 in good health and CMV-seropositive. The chain has TRBV5-1 and TRBJ2-1; TRBD2 matches at 7 bases. The material sequenced was PBMCs. The CDR3 DNA is TGCGCCAGCAGCTTGCACAGCAGCGGGAAGTCCTACAATGAGCAGTTCTTC. Amino acid sequence: CASSLHSSGKSYNEQFF.